A single sample is the source of the 27 T cell receptor beta chains below, sequenced in a study of blood T cell repertoires in COVID-19. The protocol was immunoSEQ multiplex PCR, while the TCRdb copy is restricted to in-frame clones and leaves out a portion. This table holds 250,000 to 300,000 clones, approximately 85% found once. The material sequenced was PBMCs or T cells enriched from blood (not recorded which). These receptors came from a woman in her 50s who had been exposed to COVID-19.

As DNA, the CDR3 is TGTGCCAGTAGTATGTCAGGGGGCCTCGTGAATGAGCAGTTCTTC. This codes for CASSMSGGLVNEQFF. The J gene is TRBJ2-1, the V gene TRBV19; 8 positions match TRBD1. The CDR3 covers 15 residues. The V gene end was trimmed by 3 bases and the J gene end by 7 bases; junction bases not matched to a gene: 8. Germline lookup yields CDR1 LNHDA and CDR2 SQIVND (reference sequence). Filled out from reference TRBV19 and TRBJ2-1, the complete variable domain reads DGGITQSPKYLFRKEGQNVTLSCEQNLNHDAMYWYRQDPGQGLRLIYYSQIVNDFQKGDIAEGYSVSREKKESFPLTVTSAQKNPTAFYLCASSMSGGLVNEQFFGPGTRLTVL.

With respect to this clone: A read error may produce the germline difference seen at one junction end. The V call is TRBV14, the J call TRBJ1-1; the D is unclear. This CDR3 region has 16 residues. Per germline, CDR1 SGHDN and CDR2 FVKESK. CDR3 loop: CASSQEILAGNPEAFF. In DNA, the CDR3 is TGTGCCAGCAGCCAAGAAATTCTAGCGGGGAACCCTGAAGCTTTCTTT.

This clone came up a few times. V and J are TRBV5-1 and TRBJ2-5; D is possibly TRBD2 (5 bases). V lost 5 bases, J lost 4 bases, and 12 bases lay in between. This CDR3 is 13 amino acids long. Germline V gene data show CDR1 as SGHRS and CDR2 as YFSETQ. CDR3: CASRSLARETQYF. In DNA form, the CDR3 reads TGCGCCAGCAGGAGCCTAGCTCGAGAGACCCAGTACTTC.

V and J are TRBV19 and TRBJ2-1; no clear D. This CDR3 comprises 15 residues. Germline V gene data show CDR1 as LNHDA and CDR2 as SQIVND (reference sequence). The V gene lost 5 bases and the J gene lost 6 bases, with 17 bases spanning the gap. The CDR3 DNA sequence: TGTGCCAGTAGTGGGCTACACAATCTCCCCAATGAGCAGTTCTTC. Amino acids: CASSGLHNLPNEQFF. The whole variable domain, remainder taken from reference TRBV19 and TRBJ2-1, is DGGITQSPKYLFRKEGQNVTLSCEQNLNHDAMYWYRQDPGQGLRLIYYSQIVNDFQKGDIAEGYSVSREKKESFPLTVTSAQKNPTAFYLCASSGLHNLPNEQFFGPGTRLTVL.

The J gene is TRBJ2-1, the V gene TRBV28, with TRBD1 as a possible D gene (6 bases). The CDR3 spans 12 residues. Germline V gene lookup returns CDR1 MDHEN and CDR2 SYDVKM. Trimming stripped 6 bases from V and 6 bases from J, with 9 bases between. The CDR3 region is CASRGALNEQFF. CDR3 sequence (DNA): TGTGCCAGCAGGGGGGCCCTCAATGAGCAGTTCTTC.

The chain links TRBV6-5 to TRBJ2-2; 9 bases agree with TRBD1. Germline assignment: CDR1 MNHEY and CDR2 SVGAGI. The CDR3 has 15 amino acids. Trimming cost V 6 bases and J 6 bases; bases outside gene matches: 8. The CDR3 spells CASSGTGMFSGELFF. The CDR3 nucleotides are TGTGCCAGCAGCGGGACAGGGATGTTTTCCGGGGAGCTGTTTTTT.

The rearrangement joins TRBV12-3 or TRBV12-4 to TRBJ1-1; the match to TRBD1 covers 8 bases. Unmatched junction bases numbered 5, after V lost 6 bases and J lost 8 bases. The CDR3 has 12 residues. CDR3 amino acids: CASSRTGPEAFF. For the CDR3, the DNA is TGTGCCAGCAGCCGGACAGGGCCCGAAGCTTTCTTT.

This clone has only one observation. The chain has TRBV28 and TRBJ1-1, with D maybe TRBD1 (5 bases). Germline CDR1 MDHEN, CDR2 SYDVKM. V lost 5 bases to trimming and J lost 6 bases, with 13 bases between them. This CDR3 is 13 amino acids long. The CDR3 nucleotides are TGTGCCAGCAGTAATCGACAGAGCCCTGAAGCTTTCTTT. Its translation: CASSNRQSPEAFF.

In DNA form, the CDR3 reads TGTGCCAGCAGCCTGGGGGCTATGGAGACCCAGTACTTC. Protein: CASSLGAMETQYF. This chain joins TRBV11-2 and TRBJ2-5; possibly TRBD1 for D (6 bases). The CDR3 totals 13 residues. Deletions cut 5 bases from V and 5 bases from J, with 12 bases between. The germline V gene has CDR1 SGHAT and CDR2 FQNNGV.

The chain recombines TRBV5-1 with TRBJ1-2; a weak D match, TRBD1 (5 bases). V gave up 4 bases and J gave up 5 bases, with 15 bases separating them. This CDR3 has 14 residues. Germline V CDR1 and CDR2: SGHRS, YFSETQ. The CDR3: CASSPTDRVYGYTF. The DNA of the CDR3 is TGCGCCAGCAGCCCAACAGACAGAGTTTATGGCTACACCTTC.

The V gene is TRBV7-2, the J gene TRBJ2-2, with 8 nucleotides matching TRBD1. V trimming: 5 bases; J trimming: 5 bases; junction bases outside the gene matches: 10. The CDR3 spans 16 residues. From germline, CDR1 is SGHTA and CDR2 FQGNSA. For the CDR3, the DNA is TGTGCCAGCAGCCCCGGAGGGTACAGGGGGACCGGGGAGCTGTTTTTT. It codes for CASSPGGYRGTGELFF.

This chain connects TRBV23-1 to TRBJ2-5; D might be TRBD2 (5 bases). TRBV23-1 carries the ORF label, with uncertain function. Trimming took 0 bases from V and 4 from J, leaving 15 bases between them. CDR3 size: 16 residues. The CDR3 here is CASSQSEATHLETQYF. The CDR3, as DNA: TGCGCCAGCAGTCAATCGGAGGCTACCCATCTAGAGACCCAGTACTTC.

CDR3 nucleotide sequence: TGTGCCAGCAGTGACTTAACAGGCCAGCCCCAGCATTTT. The encoded protein is CASSDLTGQPQHF. The V gene is TRBV28, the J gene TRBJ1-5, with D possibly matching TRBD1 (5 bases). The CDR3 runs 13 residues. Trimming left V 5 bases short and J 7 bases short, with 12 bases between. The germline V gene encodes CDR1 MDHEN and CDR2 SYDVKM.

The CDR3 here is CASRGTGGLGTEAFF. The CDR3 DNA is TGTGCCAGTAGAGGGACAGGGGGCTTGGGCACTGAAGCTTTCTTT. The V call is TRBV19, the J call TRBJ1-1; 12 positions agree with TRBD1. V trimming: 6 bases; J trimming: 4 bases; junction bases outside the gene matches: 6. Germline V gene sequence: CDR1 LNHDA, CDR2 SQIVND (reference sequence). CDR3 size: 15 residues.

The chain carries TRBV13 and TRBJ2-2; no clear D. Germline V CDR1 and CDR2: PRHDT, FYEKMQ (reference sequence). The V end lost 6 bases, the J end lost 2 bases, and 16 bases lay between the germline ends. The CDR3 totals 16 residues. CDR3 in amino acids: CASRPSRPINTGELFF. For the CDR3, the DNA is TGTGCCAGCAGACCTTCTAGGCCCATTAACACCGGGGAGCTGTTTTTT. Based on the CDR3 plus reference TRBV13 and TRBJ2-2, the full variable domain is AAGVIQSPRHLIKEKRETATLKCYPIPRHDTVYWYQQGPGQDPQFLISFYEKMQSDKGSIPDRFSAQQFSDYHSELNMSSLELGDSALYFCASRPSRPINTGELFFGEGSRLTVL.

The DNA of the CDR3 is TGTGCCAGCAGCTTGGATCCGTATTCGGGACAGGGGGATCGCGAGCAGTACTTC. Residues: CASSLDPYSGQGDREQYF. J is TRBJ2-7 and V is TRBV5-4; TRBD1 agrees at 11 bases. Trimming took 0 bases from V and 6 from J; bases not matched to a gene: 14. Per germline, CDR1 SGHNT and CDR2 YYREEE (reference sequence). CDR3 size: 18 residues. Supplemented by reference TRBV5-4 and TRBJ2-7, the full variable domain reads ETGVTQSPTHLIKTRGQQVTLRCSSQSGHNTVSWYQQALGQGPQFIFQYYREEENGRGNFPPRFSGLQFPNYSSELNVNALELDDSALYLCASSLDPYSGQGDREQYFGPGTRLTVT.

Remarks on this clone: One end of the junction fails to match germline, which may point to a read error. The chain links TRBV6-2 or TRBV6-3 to TRBJ1-1; tentatively, D is TRBD1 (6 bases). This CDR3 spans 13 amino acids. Germline V gene sequence: CDR1 MNHEY, CDR2 SVGEGT. This chain's CDR3 is CASSPLRDTEAFF. CDR3 sequence (DNA): TGTGCCAGCAGTCCCCTCCGGGACACCGAAGCTTTCTTT.

CDR3 residues: CASSLSRGNTIYF. The CDR3 coding sequence is TGTGCCAGCAGTTTGAGCCGTGGAAACACCATATATTTT. This chain links TRBV6-5 with TRBJ1-3; D is ambiguous. V gave up 4 bases and J gave up 3 bases, with 7 bases separating them. Germline V gene lookup returns CDR1 MNHEY and CDR2 SVGAGI. This CDR3 has 13 amino acids.

This chain joins TRBV5-6 and TRBJ2-1, with 9 bases identical to TRBD2. The V segment lost 6 bases and the J segment 7 bases; nucleotides outside the gene matches: 11. CDR1 is SGHDT and CDR2 is YYEEEE in the germline V gene. CDR3 size: 15 residues. The CDR3 spells CASTLGGSGGNEQFF. The CDR3 nucleotides are TGTGCCAGCACCCTAGGGGGTAGCGGGGGTAATGAGCAGTTCTTC.

The gene calls are TRBV3-1 (or the pseudogene TRBV3-2) and TRBJ1-1, with D perhaps TRBD1 (5 bases). V dropped 4 bases and J dropped 3 bases, with 6 bases sitting between them. The CDR3 has 12 amino acids. In germline, CDR1 is LGHDT, CDR2 YNNKEL (reference sequence). CDR3 in amino acids: CASSLGDTEAFF. The CDR3 DNA reads TGTGCCAGCAGCCTAGGGGACACTGAAGCTTTCTTT.

The V call is TRBV10-3, the J call TRBJ1-4; D remains ambiguous. Trimming removed 2 bases from V and 10 bases from J, with 11 bases in between. The CDR3 is 13 amino acids. Germline lookup yields CDR1 ENHRY and CDR2 SYGVKD. The CDR3 sequence is CAISEGEKGKLFF. As DNA, the CDR3 is TGTGCCATCAGTGAGGGAGAAAAAGGAAAACTGTTTTTT.

The chain has TRBV7-2 and TRBJ1-5, with TRBD1 matching 12 bases. The CDR3 spans 16 residues. The V segment lost 5 bases and the J segment 3 bases; nucleotides outside the gene matches: 5. Germline CDR1 and CDR2: SGHTA and FQGNSA. The CDR3 sequence is CASSPGTGGTNQPQHF. The CDR3 DNA reads TGTGCCAGCAGCCCAGGGACAGGGGGCACCAATCAGCCCCAGCATTTT.

This chain uses TRBV5-4 with TRBJ2-5; 11 nucleotides agree with TRBD2. Germline-derived CDR1 and CDR2 are SGHNT and YYREEE (reference sequence). CDR3 length equals 16 residues. The ends lost 0 bases at V and 2 bases at J; junction bases unmatched: 3. This chain's CDR3 is CASSLALAGGQETQYF. The DNA for the CDR3 is TGTGCCAGCAGCTTGGCGCTAGCGGGGGGACAAGAGACCCAGTACTTC.

In its sample, this clone was seen a few times. The rearrangement links TRBV24-1 to TRBJ1-4; 8 bases are a match to TRBD1. The CDR3 runs 15 residues. V lost 3 bases to trimming and J lost 7 bases; unmatched junction nucleotides: 6. The germline V gene encodes CDR1 KGHDR and CDR2 SFDVKD. DNA for the CDR3: TGTGCCACCAGTGATAAGCGGACAGGGTTTGAAAAACTGTTTTTT. It is translated as CATSDKRTGFEKLFF.

This sequence joins TRBV6-1 and TRBJ1-2, with 9 positions matching TRBD1. The V gene end was trimmed by 4 bases and the J gene end by 7 bases; junction bases not matched to a gene: 13. The CDR3 has 16 residues. Looked up from germline, CDR1 is MNHNS and CDR2 is SASEGT. The CDR3 DNA follows: TGTGCCAGCAGTGGGATCCGGGACAGGGACCGCGGTGGCTACACCTTC. This codes for CASSGIRDRDRGGYTF.

This chain joins TRBV7-2 and TRBJ1-2; maybe TRBD1 (5 bases). Germline-derived CDR1 and CDR2 are SGHTA and FQGNSA. Trimming removed 5 bases at V and 5 bases at J, with 9 bases between. The CDR3 totals 12 residues. CDR3 DNA sequence: TGTGCCAGCAGCCCTCGACAGTATGGCTACACCTTC. Translating it yields CASSPRQYGYTF.

V and J are TRBV20-1 and TRBJ1-2; D gene ambiguous. V dropped 3 bases and J dropped 4 bases, with 12 bases sitting between them. CDR1 and CDR2 from the germline V gene are DFQATT and SNEGSKA (reference sequence). This CDR3 is 13 amino acids long. Here the CDR3 DNA reads TGCAGTGCTAGTCGAGACCGCGGCTATGGCTACACCTTC. The encoded protein is CSASRDRGYGYTF.